Each of the 17 T cell receptor beta chains below was sequenced from the same sample in a study of identical twins. TCRdb reanalysed the 5' RACE reads using MiXCR and keeps one entry per CDR3 protein. Of fewer than 550,000 distinct CDR3 sequences listed, 13% to 15% are singletons. These data were likewise used in another study, on yellow fever vaccine responses in identical twins.

The specimen sequenced was CD4+ T cells sorted from blood. These receptors all come from a woman between 18 and 30 years old in good health.

The rearrangement uses TRBV30 and TRBJ1-2; D unclear. Trimming left V 4 bases short and J 5 bases short, with 8 bases between. The CDR3 loop spans 11 amino acids. Germline V gene lookup returns CDR1 GTSNPN and CDR2 SVGIG (reference sequence). In DNA, the CDR3 is TGTGCCTGGACAGATACATATGGCTACACCTTC. This codes for CAWTDTYGYTF.

The chain is built from TRBV6-1 and TRBJ1-1; no firm D call. The CDR3 has 13 amino acids. In germline, CDR1 is MNHNS, CDR2 SASEGT. V was trimmed by 8 bases and J by 1 base, leaving 11 bases between them. The CDR3 DNA follows: TGTGCCAGCGGGCGGGCCGGGAACACTGAAGCTTTCTTT. It yields the protein CASGRAGNTEAFF.

This clonotype was recorded a few times. The V gene is TRBV27, the J gene TRBJ2-5, with D tentatively TRBD2 (5 bases). This CDR3 comprises 12 residues. Germline V gene sequence: CDR1 MNHEY, CDR2 SMNVEV (reference sequence). Between the trimmed V and J ends, which lost 5 bases and 7 bases, there was a span of 11 bases. The CDR3 DNA reads as TGTGCCAGCAGTCGGACCGAGGGGACCCAGTACTTC. Translating it yields CASSRTEGTQYF.

This chain links TRBV7-3 with TRBJ2-2; tentatively, D is TRBD1 (6 bases). The ends were cut back, 5 bases at V and 0 bases at J, with 13 bases in the middle. The V gene's germline CDR1 is SGHTA and CDR2 FQGTGA. This CDR3 spans 16 amino acids. The CDR3 coding sequence is TGTGCCAGCAGCCAAGCCGGGACAACGAACACCGGGGAGCTGTTTTTT. Its translation: CASSQAGTTNTGELFF. Supplemented by reference TRBV7-3 and TRBJ2-2, the full variable domain reads GAGVSQTPSNKVTEKGKYVELRCDPISGHTALYWYRQSLGQGPEFLIYFQGTGAADDSGLPNDRFFAVRPEGSVSTLKIQRTERGDSAVYLCASSQAGTTNTGELFFGEGSRLTVL.

A single count supports this clonotype. This chain links TRBV29-1 with TRBJ2-7; TRBD2 agrees at 10 bases. The length of the CDR3 is 17 residues. Germline CDR1 and CDR2: SQVTM and ANQGSEA. J lost 4 bases, V lost 6 bases, and 18 bases had no gene match. The CDR3: CSVTTHLAGAHPYEQYF. CDR3 nucleotides: TGCAGCGTAACCACCCACCTAGCGGGGGCCCACCCTTACGAGCAGTACTTC.

This chain connects TRBV18 to TRBJ1-1; D is unclear. Germline lookup yields CDR1 KGHSH and CDR2 LQKENI. The CDR3 has 14 amino acids. V was pared by 3 bases and J by 1 base, with 9 bases between. The CDR3: CASSPIVENTEAFF. DNA for the CDR3: TGTGCCAGCTCACCGATAGTCGAGAACACTGAAGCTTTCTTT.

CDR3 region: CASSDGTDGTTEAFF. The CDR3 DNA reads as TGTGCCAGCAGTGACGGGACGGACGGCACTACTGAAGCTTTCTTT. The V gene is TRBV2, the J gene TRBJ1-1; D might be TRBD1 (5 bases). CDR1 SNHLY and CDR2 FYNNEI come from the germline V gene. This CDR3 is 15 amino acids long. V lost 3 bases to trimming and J lost 5 bases, with 16 bases between them.

In this sample, this clonotype turned up many times. V and J are TRBV5-1 and TRBJ1-2; 8 bases fit TRBD1. Germline V gene sequence: CDR1 SGHRS, CDR2 YFSETQ. With V trimmed by 0 bases and J by 8 bases, 3 bases remained unmatched. The CDR3 spans 13 residues. In nucleotides, the CDR3 is TGCGCCAGCAGCTTGGACTCAGGGGGCGGCTACACCTTC. As protein: CASSLDSGGGYTF.

This clonotype was seen ten or more times. The chain has TRBV2 and TRBJ1-5; D gene unclear. The CDR3 contains 13 residues. Germline CDR1 SNHLY, CDR2 FYNNEI. The V end was cut by 4 bases, the J end by 4 bases, with 8 bases between. CDR3 residues: CASSADGNQPQHF. The CDR3 bases are TGTGCCAGCAGTGCCGACGGAAATCAGCCCCAGCATTTT.

The chain has TRBV7-2 and TRBJ1-5; 7 nucleotides align to TRBD1. V lost 3 bases and J lost 4; bases outside the gene matches: 6. The CDR3 sequence is 15 residues long. Germline CDR1 reads SGHTA; CDR2 reads FQGNSA. Written as DNA, the CDR3 is TGTGCCAGCAGCTTGGAACAGGGGCAGAATCAGCCCCAGCATTTT. This sequence encodes CASSLEQGQNQPQHF.

This clonotype came up many times. The chain uses TRBV20-1 and TRBJ2-7; D is unclear. The V end was cut by 4 bases, the J end by 5 bases, with 15 bases between. CDR3 length: 13 amino acids. The germline CDR1 and CDR2 sequences are DFQATT and SNEGSKA (reference sequence). The CDR3 here is CSATERVGHEQYF. The CDR3 DNA reads TGCAGTGCTACCGAAAGAGTAGGGCACGAGCAGTACTTC.

This clonotype was seen a handful of times. The chain has TRBV5-1 and TRBJ2-3; D ambiguous. Between the trimmed V and J ends, which lost 0 bases and 2 bases, there was a span of 10 bases. This CDR3 is built from 15 residues. Germline V gene data show CDR1 as SGHRS and CDR2 as YFSETQ. The CDR3 region is CASSLGGTDTDTQYF. The CDR3 DNA reads TGCGCCAGCAGCTTGGGCGGAACAGACACAGATACGCAGTATTTT.

This clonotype was seen at least ten times. This rearrangement joins TRBV12-3 or TRBV12-4 to TRBJ2-7, with D perhaps TRBD2 (5 bases). The V and J ends lost 7 bases and 3 bases respectively, with 16 bases between them. The CDR3 spans 14 residues. The CDR3 nucleotides are TGTGCCAGCACAAAGACCCGGGATCACTACGAGCAGTACTTC. Translation: CASTKTRDHYEQYF.

This clonotype was found a few times. This chain joins TRBV7-2 and TRBJ2-7; D is undetermined. This CDR3 has 13 amino acids. V lost 5 bases and J lost 2, with 10 bases in between. Per germline, CDR1 SGHTA and CDR2 FQGNSA. CDR3 coding DNA: TGTGCCAGCAGCGCCCCGTTTACCTACGAGCAGTACTTC. Its translation is CASSAPFTYEQYF.

The rearrangement links TRBV9 to TRBJ2-1; no definite D call. The V and J ends lost 0 bases and 0 bases respectively, with 13 bases between them. Germline V gene lookup returns CDR1 SGDLS and CDR2 YYNGEE. This CDR3 is 17 amino acids long. For the CDR3, the DNA is TGTGCCAGCAGCGTAGGGGGTGGGTTGAGCTCCTACAATGAGCAGTTCTTC. Translating it yields CASSVGGGLSSYNEQFF.

This clonotype turned up a few times. The V gene is TRBV15, the J gene TRBJ2-7; D uncertain. Germline CDR1 is LNHNV and CDR2 is YYDKDF (reference sequence). V was cut by 1 base and J by 4 bases, with 8 bases left in between. The CDR3 length is 13 residues. Here the CDR3 DNA reads TGTGCCACCAGCAGAGTTGTGGGGTACGAGCAGTACTTC. This sequence encodes CATSRVVGYEQYF.

V gene TRBV3-1 combines with J gene TRBJ2-1; D gene ambiguous. V lost 0 bases and J 4 bases, leaving 7 bases between the germline ends. From germline, CDR1 is LGHDT and CDR2 YNNKEL (reference sequence). The CDR3 length is 14 residues. The CDR3 sequence is CASSQDRLYNEQFF. CDR3 bases: TGTGCCAGCAGCCAAGATCGGCTTTACAATGAGCAGTTCTTC.